This T cell receptor beta chain was retrieved from a study of regulatory T cells in long-lasting Graves disease. Germline CDR1 reads SNHLY; CDR2 reads FYNNEI. This CDR3 is 15 amino acids long. The time point: newly diagnosed GD, antithyroid drugs for less than 3 months. After RNA was extracted from PBMCs, the TCR library was made from it. This clonotype was detected a few times. A much larger clone lies one base from this, so it may be a read error. iRepertoire HTBI primers and Arm-PCR of CDR3 regions built TCR beta libraries. TCRdb reanalysed the multiplex PCR reads using MiXCR and keeps one entry per CDR3 protein. The data contain some 400,000 distinct CDR3 sequences, 14% to 15% of them singletons. The same sample was also used in a study of T cells in Graves' hyperthyroidism and ophthalmopathy.

The starting material was peripheral blood mononuclear cells (PBMCs), obtained at new diagnosis, from a patient treated with antithyroid drugs. V gene TRBV2 combines with J gene TRBJ2-7; 7 positions agree with TRBD1. This sequence originates from a woman in her 30s with Graves disease. The CDR3 loop reads CASSGSGGNTYGQYF. For the CDR3, the DNA is TGTGCCAGCAGTGGTTCAGGGGGAAATACCTACGGGCAGTACTTC.